This TCR beta chain comes out of a study of cytomegalovirus exposure and HLA in healthy donors. The study, taken as a whole, reports: Within the 100 to 150 validation repertoires, first-cohort TCR clusters tended to co-occur, according to a later analysis.

Assay: immunoSEQ multiplex PCR; the TCRdb copy retains only in-frame clones and omits some. The data show around 52,000 clones, approximately 95% seen once. This CDR3 comprises 14 residues. With 8 bases clipped from V and 1 base from J, the junction kept 7 bases outside the gene matches. In germline, CDR1 is MNHEY, CDR2 SVGAGI. The donors were in the approximately 130-subject validation cohort, distinct from the roughly 700-subject first cohort. Of note for this clone: Its antigen remains unidentified.

This receptor was obtained from a woman in her late teens or twenties in good health and CMV-seronegative. The sequencing sample was made of PBMCs. The chain is built from TRBV6-5 and TRBJ1-1, with 7 nucleotides matching TRBD1. The CDR3 protein is CASGLRQGNTEAFF. Written as DNA, the CDR3 is TGTGCCAGCGGGCTTAGACAGGGGAACACTGAAGCTTTCTTT.